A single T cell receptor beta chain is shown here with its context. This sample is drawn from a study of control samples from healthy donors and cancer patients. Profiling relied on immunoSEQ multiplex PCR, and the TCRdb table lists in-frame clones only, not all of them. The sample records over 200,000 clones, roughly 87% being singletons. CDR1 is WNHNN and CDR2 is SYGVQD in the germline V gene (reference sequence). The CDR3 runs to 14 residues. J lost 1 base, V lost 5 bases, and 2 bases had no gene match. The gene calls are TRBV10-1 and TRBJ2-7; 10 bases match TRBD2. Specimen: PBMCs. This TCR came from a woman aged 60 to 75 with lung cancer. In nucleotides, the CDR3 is TGCGCCAGCAGTTCTAGCGGGAGTTCCTACGAGCAGTACTTC. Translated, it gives CASSSSGSSYEQYF.